A selection of T cell receptor beta chains follows, all from one sample in a study of blood T cell repertoires in COVID-19. Clones were read by immunoSEQ multiplex PCR, and TCRdb kept only the in-frame ones, dropping some. The sample yields approximately 250,000 clones, 80% to 90% seen once. The specimen was PBMCs or T cells enriched from blood (not recorded which). These receptors were taken from a woman aged 30 to 39 with acute COVID-19. Each CDR3 is given without its conserved first and last residue. Size is stated for part of the rows, as once, few or many counts, or as a class when the clone is expanded.

TRBJ1-6 | TRBV19 | - | ASSIGQLNSPLH
TRBJ2-1 | TRBV9 | - | ASSVVSGRGNEQF
TRBJ2-1 | TRBV7-6 | - | ASSLSGEYNEQF
TRBJ1-5 | TRBV30 | few | AWSLRQDRQPQH
TRBJ2-7 | TRBV29-1 | - | SVEREGSGSDEQY
TRBJ2-3 | TRBV5-4 | - | ASSPNGASGSTDTQY
TRBJ2-1 | TRBV7-9 | - | ASSLRLADSYNEQF
TRBJ2-1 | TRBV14 | - | ASSQELEQF
TRBJ1-6 | TRBV18 | once | ASSPTRDRGSPLH
TRBJ2-1 | TRBV6-5 | - | ASSYGSEQF
TRBJ2-1 | TRBV2 | - | ASSERLQSDEQF
TRBJ1-1 | TRBV5-4 | - | ASSLMGQGRDTEAF
TRBJ2-3 | TRBV4-2 | - | ASSQEVTGLVGTDTQY
TRBJ2-7 | TRBV6-1 | - | ASSAGLQGGFLSYEQY
TRBJ2-7 | TRBV2 | - | ASSEGTLAYEQY
TRBJ1-1 | TRBV19 | - | ASTNTVGTEAF
TRBJ2-1 | TRBV25-1 | - | ASSDWTGKNEQF
TRBJ2-5 | TRBV7-3 | - | ASSLTGVETQY
TRBJ2-1 | TRBV7-9 | - | ASSLALAGDNEQF
TRBJ1-3 | TRBV5-1 | - | ASSLDGFSGNTIY
TRBJ1-1 | TRBV25-1 | - | ASRLNTEAF
TRBJ2-7 | TRBV7-2 | - | ASSLEGQGTYEQY
TRBJ1-1 | TRBV10-3 | - | AISPQGEGTEAF
TRBJ1-1 | TRBV20-1 | - | SASLAVGNTEAF
TRBJ2-1 | TRBV5-1 | - | ASSFIRGNEQF
TRBJ2-2 | TRBV5-1 | - | ASSLVLMAQGPGELF